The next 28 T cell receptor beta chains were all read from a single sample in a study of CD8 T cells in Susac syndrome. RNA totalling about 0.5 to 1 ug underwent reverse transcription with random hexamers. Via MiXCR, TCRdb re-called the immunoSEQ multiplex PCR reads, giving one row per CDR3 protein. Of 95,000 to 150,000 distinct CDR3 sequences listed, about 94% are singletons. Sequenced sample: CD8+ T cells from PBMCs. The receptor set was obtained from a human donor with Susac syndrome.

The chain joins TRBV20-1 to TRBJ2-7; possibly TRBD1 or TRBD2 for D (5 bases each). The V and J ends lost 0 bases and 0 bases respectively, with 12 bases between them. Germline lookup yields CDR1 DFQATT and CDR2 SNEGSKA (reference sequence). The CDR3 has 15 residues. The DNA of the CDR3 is TGCAGTGCTAGAGAATCGAGGGGCCCCTCCTACGAGCAGTACTTC. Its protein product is CSARESRGPSYEQYF.

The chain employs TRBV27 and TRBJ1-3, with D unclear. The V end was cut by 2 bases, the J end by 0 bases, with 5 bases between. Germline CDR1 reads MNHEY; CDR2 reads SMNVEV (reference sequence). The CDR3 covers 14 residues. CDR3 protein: CASSLGGSGNTIYF. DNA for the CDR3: TGTGCCAGCAGTTTAGGCGGCTCTGGAAACACCATATATTTT.

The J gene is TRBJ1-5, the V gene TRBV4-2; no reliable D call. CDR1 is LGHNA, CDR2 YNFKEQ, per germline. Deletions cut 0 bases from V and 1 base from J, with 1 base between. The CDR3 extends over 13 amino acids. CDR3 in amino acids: CASSQESNQPQHF. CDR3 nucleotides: TGTGCCAGCAGCCAAGAGAGCAATCAGCCCCAGCATTTT.

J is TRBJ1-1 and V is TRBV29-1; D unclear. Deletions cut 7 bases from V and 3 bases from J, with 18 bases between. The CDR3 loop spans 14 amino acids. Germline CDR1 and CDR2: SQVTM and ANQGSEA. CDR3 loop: CSAVPRGSDTEAFF. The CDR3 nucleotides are TGCAGCGCCGTCCCCCGGGGTTCCGACACTGAAGCTTTCTTT.

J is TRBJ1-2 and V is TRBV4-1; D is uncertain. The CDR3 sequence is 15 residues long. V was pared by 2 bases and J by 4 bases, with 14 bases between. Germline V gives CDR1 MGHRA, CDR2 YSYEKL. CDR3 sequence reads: CASSQTWVEVYGYTF. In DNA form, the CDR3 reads TGCGCCAGCAGCCAAACGTGGGTCGAGGTCTATGGCTACACCTTC.

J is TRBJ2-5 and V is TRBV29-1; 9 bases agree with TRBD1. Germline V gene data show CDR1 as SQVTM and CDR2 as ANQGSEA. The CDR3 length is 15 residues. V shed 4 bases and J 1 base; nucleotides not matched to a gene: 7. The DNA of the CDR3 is TGCAGCGTTGTTGGGACAGGGATCCCCCAAGAGACCCAGTACTTC. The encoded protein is CSVVGTGIPQETQYF.

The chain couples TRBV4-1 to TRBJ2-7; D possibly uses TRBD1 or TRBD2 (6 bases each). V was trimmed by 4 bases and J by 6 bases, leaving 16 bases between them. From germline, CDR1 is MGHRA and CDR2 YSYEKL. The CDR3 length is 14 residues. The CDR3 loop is CASSPAVGGREQYF. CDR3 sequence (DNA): TGCGCCAGCAGCCCCGCGGTTGGGGGGCGCGAGCAGTACTTC.

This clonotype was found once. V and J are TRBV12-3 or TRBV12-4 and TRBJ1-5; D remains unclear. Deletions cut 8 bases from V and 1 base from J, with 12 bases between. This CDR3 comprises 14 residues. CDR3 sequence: CASRPDESNQPQHF. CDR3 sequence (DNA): TGTGCCAGCCGGCCGGACGAGAGCAATCAGCCCCAGCATTTT.

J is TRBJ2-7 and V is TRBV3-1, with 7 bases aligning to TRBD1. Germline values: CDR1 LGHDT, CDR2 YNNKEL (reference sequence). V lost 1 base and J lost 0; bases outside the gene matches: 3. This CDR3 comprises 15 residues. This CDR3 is CASSQGWDSSYEQYF. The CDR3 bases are TGTGCCAGCAGCCAAGGTTGGGACAGCTCCTACGAGCAGTACTTC.

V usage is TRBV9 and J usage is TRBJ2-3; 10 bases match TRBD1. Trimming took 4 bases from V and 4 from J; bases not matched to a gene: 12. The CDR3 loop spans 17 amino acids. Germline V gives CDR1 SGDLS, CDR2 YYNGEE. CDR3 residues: CASSPRDRGGSADTQYF. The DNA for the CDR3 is TGTGCCAGCAGCCCCCGGGACAGGGGAGGGTCCGCAGATACGCAGTATTTT.

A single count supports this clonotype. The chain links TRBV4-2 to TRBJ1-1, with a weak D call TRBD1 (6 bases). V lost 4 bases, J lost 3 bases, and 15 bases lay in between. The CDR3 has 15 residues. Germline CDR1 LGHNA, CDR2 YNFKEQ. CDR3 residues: CASSLIQGGDTEAFF. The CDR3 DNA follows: TGTGCCAGCAGCCTAATACAGGGCGGGGACACTGAAGCTTTCTTT.

CDR3 in amino acids: CASSPDTGLRNTIYF. The CDR3 DNA follows: TGTGCCAGCAGCCCCGATACAGGTCTGAGAAACACCATATATTTT. The gene calls are TRBV7-2 and TRBJ1-3; D might be TRBD1 (5 bases). The length of the CDR3 is 15 residues. The germline CDR1 and CDR2 sequences are SGHTA and FQGNSA. The ends were cut back, 5 bases at V and 5 bases at J, with 16 bases in the middle. Complete variable domain (other parts from reference TRBV7-2 and TRBJ1-3): GAGVSQSPSNKVTEKGKDVELRCDPISGHTALYWYRQSLGQGLEFLIYFQGNSAPDKSGLPSDRFSAERTGGSVSTLTIQRTQQEDSAVYLCASSPDTGLRNTIYFGEGSWLTVV.

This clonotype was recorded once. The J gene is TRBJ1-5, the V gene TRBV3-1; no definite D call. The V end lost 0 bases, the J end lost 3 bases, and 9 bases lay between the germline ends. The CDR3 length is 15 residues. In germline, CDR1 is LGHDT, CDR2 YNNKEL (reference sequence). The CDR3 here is CASSQDIGNNQPQHF. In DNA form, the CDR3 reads TGTGCCAGCAGCCAAGATATCGGCAACAATCAGCCCCAGCATTTT. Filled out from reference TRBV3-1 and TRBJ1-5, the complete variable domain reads DTAVSQTPKYLVTQMGNDKSIKCEQNLGHDTMYWYKQDSKKFLKIMFSYNNKELIINETVPNRFSPKSPDKAHLNLHINSLELGDSAVYFCASSQDIGNNQPQHFGDGTRLSIL.

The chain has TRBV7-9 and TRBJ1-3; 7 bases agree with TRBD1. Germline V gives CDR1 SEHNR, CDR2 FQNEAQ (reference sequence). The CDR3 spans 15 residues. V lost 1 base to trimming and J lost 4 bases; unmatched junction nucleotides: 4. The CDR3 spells CASSLEQGFGNTIYF. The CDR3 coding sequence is TGTGCCAGCAGCTTAGAACAGGGGTTCGGAAACACCATATATTTT.

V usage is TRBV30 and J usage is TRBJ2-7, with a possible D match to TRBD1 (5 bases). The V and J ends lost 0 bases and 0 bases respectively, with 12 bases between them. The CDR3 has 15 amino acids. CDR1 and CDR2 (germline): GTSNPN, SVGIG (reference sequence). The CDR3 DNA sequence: TGTGCCTGGAGTGTAGACAGACTGAGCTCCTACGAGCAGTACTTC. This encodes CAWSVDRLSSYEQYF.

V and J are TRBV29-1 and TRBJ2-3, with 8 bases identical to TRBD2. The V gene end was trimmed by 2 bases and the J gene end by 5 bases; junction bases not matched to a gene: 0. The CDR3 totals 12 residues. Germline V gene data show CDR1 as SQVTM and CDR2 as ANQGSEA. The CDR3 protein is CSVELAGDTQYF. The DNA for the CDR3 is TGCAGCGTTGAACTAGCGGGAGATACGCAGTATTTT.

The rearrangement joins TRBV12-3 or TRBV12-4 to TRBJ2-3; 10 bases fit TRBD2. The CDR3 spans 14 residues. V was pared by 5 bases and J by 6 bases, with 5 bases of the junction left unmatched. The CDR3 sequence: CASSPSGGGDTQYF. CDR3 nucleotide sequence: TGTGCCAGCAGTCCTAGCGGGGGAGGCGATACGCAGTATTTT.

This CDR3 reads CASSQEGQGSAYEQYF. CDR3 coding DNA: TGTGCCAGCAGCCAAGAGGGACAGGGGTCAGCCTACGAGCAGTACTTC. This chain uses TRBV4-2 with TRBJ2-7, with 10 positions matching TRBD1. After removal of 0 bases from V and 2 bases from J, the junction contained 4 bases not matched to a gene. This CDR3 comprises 16 residues. The germline V gene encodes CDR1 LGHNA and CDR2 YNFKEQ.

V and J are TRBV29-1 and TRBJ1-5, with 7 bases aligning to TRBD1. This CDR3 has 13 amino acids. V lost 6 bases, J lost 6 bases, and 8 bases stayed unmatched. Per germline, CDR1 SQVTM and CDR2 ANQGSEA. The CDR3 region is CSVVDRLSQPQHF. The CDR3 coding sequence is TGCAGCGTCGTGGACAGGTTGAGTCAGCCCCAGCATTTT.

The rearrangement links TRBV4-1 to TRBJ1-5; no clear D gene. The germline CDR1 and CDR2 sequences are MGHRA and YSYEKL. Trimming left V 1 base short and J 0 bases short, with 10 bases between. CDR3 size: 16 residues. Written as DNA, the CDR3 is TGCGCCAGCAGCCAAGTGGCAGGCTATAGCAATCAGCCCCAGCATTTT. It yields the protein CASSQVAGYSNQPQHF.

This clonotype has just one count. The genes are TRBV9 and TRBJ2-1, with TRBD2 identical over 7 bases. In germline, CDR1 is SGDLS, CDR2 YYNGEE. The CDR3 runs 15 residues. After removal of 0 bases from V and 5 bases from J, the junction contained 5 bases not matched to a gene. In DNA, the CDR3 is TGTGCCAGCAGCGTAGTTGCGGGGGAGAACAATGAGCAGTTCTTC. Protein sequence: CASSVVAGENNEQFF.

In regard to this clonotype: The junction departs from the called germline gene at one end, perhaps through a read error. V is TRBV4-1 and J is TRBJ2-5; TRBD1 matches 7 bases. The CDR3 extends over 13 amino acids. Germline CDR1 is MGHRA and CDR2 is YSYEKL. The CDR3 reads CASSQDREETQYF. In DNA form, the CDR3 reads TGTGCCAGCAGCCAAGACAGGGAGGAGACCCAGTACTTC.

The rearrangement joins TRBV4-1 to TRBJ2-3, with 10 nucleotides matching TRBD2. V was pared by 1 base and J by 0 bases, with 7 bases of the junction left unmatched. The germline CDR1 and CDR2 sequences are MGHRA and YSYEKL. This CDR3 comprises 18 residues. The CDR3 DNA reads TGCGCCAGCAGCCAAGTAGGCAGCGGGGGGGCCAGCACAGATACGCAGTATTTT. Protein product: CASSQVGSGGASTDTQYF.

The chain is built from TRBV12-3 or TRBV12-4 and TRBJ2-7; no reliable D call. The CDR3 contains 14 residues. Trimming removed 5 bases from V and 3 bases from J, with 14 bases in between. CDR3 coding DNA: TGTGCCAGCAGTCCCCGATCGAGCATCTACGAGCAGTACTTC. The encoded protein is CASSPRSSIYEQYF.

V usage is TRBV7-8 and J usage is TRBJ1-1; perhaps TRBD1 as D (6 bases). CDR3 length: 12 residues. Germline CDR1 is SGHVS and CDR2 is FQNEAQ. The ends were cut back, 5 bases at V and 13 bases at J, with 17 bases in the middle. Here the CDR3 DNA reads TGTGCCAGCAGCACCGGGGGCGGATCCGGTTTCTTT. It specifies CASSTGGGSGFF.

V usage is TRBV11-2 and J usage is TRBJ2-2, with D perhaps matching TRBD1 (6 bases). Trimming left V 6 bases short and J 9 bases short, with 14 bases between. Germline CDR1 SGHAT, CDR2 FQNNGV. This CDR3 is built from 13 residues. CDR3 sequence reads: CASSFTGIRELFF. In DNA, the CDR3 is TGTGCCAGCAGTTTTACAGGGATTCGGGAGCTGTTTTTT.

The CDR3 spells CATSRDPGPGTQYF. In DNA, the CDR3 is TGTGCCACCAGCAGAGATCCAGGCCCAGGGACCCAGTACTTC. The chain joins TRBV15 to TRBJ2-5, with D unclear. CDR3 length equals 14 residues. Per the germline V gene, CDR1 is LNHNV and CDR2 is YYDKDF (reference sequence). V was cut by 0 bases and J by 7 bases, with 12 bases left in between.

The CDR3 coding sequence is TGCAGCGTTGAAGATGGGACTAGCGGCTCCTACGAGCAGTACTTC. This encodes CSVEDGTSGSYEQYF. The chain joins TRBV29-1 to TRBJ2-7; 11 nucleotides match TRBD2. The CDR3 length is 15 residues. The V segment lost 0 bases and the J segment 0 bases; nucleotides outside the gene matches: 1. The germline CDR1 and CDR2 sequences are SQVTM and ANQGSEA.